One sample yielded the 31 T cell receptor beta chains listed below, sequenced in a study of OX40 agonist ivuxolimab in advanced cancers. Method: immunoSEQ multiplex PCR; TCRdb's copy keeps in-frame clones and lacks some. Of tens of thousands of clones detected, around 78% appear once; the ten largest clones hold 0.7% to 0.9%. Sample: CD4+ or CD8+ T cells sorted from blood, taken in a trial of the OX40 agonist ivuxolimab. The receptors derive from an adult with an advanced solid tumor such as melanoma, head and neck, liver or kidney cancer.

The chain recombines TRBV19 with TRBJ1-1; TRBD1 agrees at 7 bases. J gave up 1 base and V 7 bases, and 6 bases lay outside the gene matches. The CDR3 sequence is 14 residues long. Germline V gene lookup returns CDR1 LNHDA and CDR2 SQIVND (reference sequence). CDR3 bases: TGTGCCAGTACTCCGGACAGGTCGAACACTGAAGCTTTCTTT. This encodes CASTPDRSNTEAFF.

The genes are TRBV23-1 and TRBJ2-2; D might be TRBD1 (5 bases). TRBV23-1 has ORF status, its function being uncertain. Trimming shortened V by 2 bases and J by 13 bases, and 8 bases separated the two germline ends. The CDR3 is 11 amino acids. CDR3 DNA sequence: TGCGCCAGCAGTCAAGGGCAGGGGCTGTTTTTT. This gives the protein CASSQGQGLFF.

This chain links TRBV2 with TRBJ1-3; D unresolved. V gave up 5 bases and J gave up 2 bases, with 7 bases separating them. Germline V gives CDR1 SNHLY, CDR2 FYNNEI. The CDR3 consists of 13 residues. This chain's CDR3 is CASSRETGNTIYF. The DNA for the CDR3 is TGTGCCAGCAGTCGGGAGACTGGAAACACCATATATTTT. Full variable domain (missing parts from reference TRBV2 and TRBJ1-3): EPEVTQTPSHQVTQMGQEVILRCVPISNHLYFYWYRQILGQKVEFLVSFYNNEISEKSEIFDDQFSVERPDGSNFTLKIRSTKLEDSAMYFCASSRETGNTIYFGEGSWLTVV.

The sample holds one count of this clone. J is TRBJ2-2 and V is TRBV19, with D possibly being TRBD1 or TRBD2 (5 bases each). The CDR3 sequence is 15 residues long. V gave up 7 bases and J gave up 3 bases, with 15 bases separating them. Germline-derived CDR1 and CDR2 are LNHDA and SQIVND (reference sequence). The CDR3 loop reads CASTSPTGHTGELFF. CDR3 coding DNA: TGTGCCAGTACCTCCCCGACGGGGCACACCGGGGAGCTGTTTTTT.

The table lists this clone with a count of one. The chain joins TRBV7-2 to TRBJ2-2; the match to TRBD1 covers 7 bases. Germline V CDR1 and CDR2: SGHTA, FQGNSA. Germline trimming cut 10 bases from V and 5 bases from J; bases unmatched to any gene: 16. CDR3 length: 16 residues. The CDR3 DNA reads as TGTGCCACCCCCAAGGGGGCCAGGGTTGAAACCGGGGAGCTGTTTTTT. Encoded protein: CATPKGARVETGELFF.

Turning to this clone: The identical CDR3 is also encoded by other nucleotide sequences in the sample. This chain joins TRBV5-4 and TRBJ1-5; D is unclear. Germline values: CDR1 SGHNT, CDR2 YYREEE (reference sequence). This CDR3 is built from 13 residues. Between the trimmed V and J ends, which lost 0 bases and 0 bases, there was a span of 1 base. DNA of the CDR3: TGTGCCAGCAGCTTGGGTAGCAATCAGCCCCAGCATTTT. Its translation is CASSLGSNQPQHF. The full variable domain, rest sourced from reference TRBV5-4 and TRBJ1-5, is ETGVTQSPTHLIKTRGQQVTLRCSSQSGHNTVSWYQQALGQGPQFIFQYYREEENGRGNFPPRFSGLQFPNYSSELNVNALELDDSALYLCASSLGSNQPQHFGDGTRLSIL.

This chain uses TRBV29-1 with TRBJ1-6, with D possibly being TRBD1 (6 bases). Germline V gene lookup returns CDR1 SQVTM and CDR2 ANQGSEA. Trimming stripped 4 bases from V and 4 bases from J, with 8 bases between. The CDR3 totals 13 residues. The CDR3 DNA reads TGCAGCGTTGGACAGGAGTATAATTCACCCCTCCACTTT. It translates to CSVGQEYNSPLHF.

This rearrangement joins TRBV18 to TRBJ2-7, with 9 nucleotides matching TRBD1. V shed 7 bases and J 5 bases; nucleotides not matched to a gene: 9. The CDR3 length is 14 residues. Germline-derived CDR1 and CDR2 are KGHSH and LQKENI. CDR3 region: CASWAGTGKHEQYF. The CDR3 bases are TGTGCCAGCTGGGCCGGGACAGGGAAGCACGAGCAGTACTTC.

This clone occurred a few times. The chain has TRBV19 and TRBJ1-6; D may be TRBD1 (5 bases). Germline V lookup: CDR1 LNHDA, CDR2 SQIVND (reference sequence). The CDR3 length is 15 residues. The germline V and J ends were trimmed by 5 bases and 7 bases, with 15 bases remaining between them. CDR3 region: CASSAGGGLNSPLHF. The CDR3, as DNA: TGTGCCAGTAGTGCCGGCGGGGGACTAAATTCACCCCTCCACTTT.

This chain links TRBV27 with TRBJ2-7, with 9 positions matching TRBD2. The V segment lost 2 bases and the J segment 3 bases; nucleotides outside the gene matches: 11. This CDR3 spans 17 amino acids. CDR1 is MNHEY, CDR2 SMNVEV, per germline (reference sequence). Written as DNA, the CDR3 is TGTGCCAGCAGTTTAAGGGCGGGGGGGACAACCATCTACGAGCAGTACTTC. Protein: CASSLRAGGTTIYEQYF.

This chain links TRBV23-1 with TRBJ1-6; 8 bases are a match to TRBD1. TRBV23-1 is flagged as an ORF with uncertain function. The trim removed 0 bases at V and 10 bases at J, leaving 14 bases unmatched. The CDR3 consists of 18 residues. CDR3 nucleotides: TGCGCCAGCAGTCAATCGTTACAGGGGGGGTTGACGCGCTCACCCCTCCACTTT. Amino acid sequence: CASSQSLQGGLTRSPLHF.

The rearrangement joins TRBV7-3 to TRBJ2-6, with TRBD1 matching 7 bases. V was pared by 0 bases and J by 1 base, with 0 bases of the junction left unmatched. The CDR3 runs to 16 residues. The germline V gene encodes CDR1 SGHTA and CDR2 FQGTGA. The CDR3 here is CASSLTTGSGANVLTF. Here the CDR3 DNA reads TGTGCCAGCAGCTTAACGACAGGGTCTGGGGCCAACGTCCTGACTTTC.

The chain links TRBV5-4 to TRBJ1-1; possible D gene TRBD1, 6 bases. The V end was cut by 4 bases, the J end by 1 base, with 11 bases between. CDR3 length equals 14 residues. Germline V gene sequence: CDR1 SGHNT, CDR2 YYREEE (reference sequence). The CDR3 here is CASSPKGGNTEAFF. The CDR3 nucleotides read TGTGCCAGCAGCCCCAAGGGGGGGAACACTGAAGCTTTCTTT.

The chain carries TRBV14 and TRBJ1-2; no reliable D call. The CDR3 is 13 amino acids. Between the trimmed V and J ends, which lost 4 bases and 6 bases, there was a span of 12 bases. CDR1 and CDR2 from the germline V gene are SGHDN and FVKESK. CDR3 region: CASSPRSRDGYTF. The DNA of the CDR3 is TGTGCCAGCAGCCCGCGGTCCCGGGATGGCTACACCTTC.

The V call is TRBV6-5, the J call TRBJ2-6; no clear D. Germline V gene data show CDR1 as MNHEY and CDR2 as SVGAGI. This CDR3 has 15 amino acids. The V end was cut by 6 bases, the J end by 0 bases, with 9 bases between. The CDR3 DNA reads TGTGCCAGCAGACCCAGTCGCTCTGGGGCCAACGTCCTGACTTTC. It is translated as CASRPSRSGANVLTF.

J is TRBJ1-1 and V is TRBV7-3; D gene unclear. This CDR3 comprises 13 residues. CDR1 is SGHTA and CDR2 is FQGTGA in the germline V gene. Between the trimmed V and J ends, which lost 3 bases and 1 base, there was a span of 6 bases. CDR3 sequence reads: CASSFVENTEAFF. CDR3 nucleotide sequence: TGTGCCAGCAGCTTCGTGGAGAACACTGAAGCTTTCTTT. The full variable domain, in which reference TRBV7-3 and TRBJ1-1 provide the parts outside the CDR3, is GAGVSQTPSNKVTEKGKYVELRCDPISGHTALYWYRQSLGQGPEFLIYFQGTGAADDSGLPNDRFFAVRPEGSVSTLKIQRTERGDSAVYLCASSFVENTEAFFGQGTRLTVV.

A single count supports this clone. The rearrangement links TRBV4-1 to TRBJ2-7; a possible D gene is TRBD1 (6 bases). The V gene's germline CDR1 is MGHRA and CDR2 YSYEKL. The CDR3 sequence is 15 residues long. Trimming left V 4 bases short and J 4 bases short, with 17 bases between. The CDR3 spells CASSLGAIEGYEQYF. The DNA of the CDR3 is TGCGCCAGCAGCCTGGGGGCCATCGAGGGATACGAGCAGTACTTC.

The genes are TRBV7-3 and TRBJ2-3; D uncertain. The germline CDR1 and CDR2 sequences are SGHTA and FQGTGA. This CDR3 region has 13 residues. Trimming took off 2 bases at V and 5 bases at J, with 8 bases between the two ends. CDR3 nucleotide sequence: TGTGCCAGCAGCTTACCGGAATTAGATACGCAGTATTTT. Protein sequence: CASSLPELDTQYF.

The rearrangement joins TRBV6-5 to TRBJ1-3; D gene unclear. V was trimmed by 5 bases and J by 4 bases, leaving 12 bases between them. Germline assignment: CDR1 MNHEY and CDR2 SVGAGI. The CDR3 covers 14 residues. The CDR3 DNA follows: TGTGCCAGCAGTAACCTTCTCCGAGGAAACACCATATATTTT. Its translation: CASSNLLRGNTIYF.

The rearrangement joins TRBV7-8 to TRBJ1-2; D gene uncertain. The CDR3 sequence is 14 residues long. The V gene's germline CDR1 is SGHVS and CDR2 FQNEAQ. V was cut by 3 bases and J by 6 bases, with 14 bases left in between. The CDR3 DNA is TGTGCCAGCAGCTTTGGTTTGGAACTTAATGGCTACACCTTC. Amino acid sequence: CASSFGLELNGYTF.

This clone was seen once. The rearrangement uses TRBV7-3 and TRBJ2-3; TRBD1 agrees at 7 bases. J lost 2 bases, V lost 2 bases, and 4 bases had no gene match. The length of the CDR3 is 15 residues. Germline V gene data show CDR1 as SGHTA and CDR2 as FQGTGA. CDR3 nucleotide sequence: TGTGCCAGCAGCTTATGGGGGACAGTCACAGATACGCAGTATTTT. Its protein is CASSLWGTVTDTQYF.

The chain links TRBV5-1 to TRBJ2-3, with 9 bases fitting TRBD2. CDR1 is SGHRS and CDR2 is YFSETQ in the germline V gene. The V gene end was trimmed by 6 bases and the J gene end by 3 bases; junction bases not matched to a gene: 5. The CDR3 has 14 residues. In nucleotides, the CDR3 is TGCGCCAGCACCGAGACTAGCGGAACAGATACGCAGTATTTT. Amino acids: CASTETSGTDTQYF.

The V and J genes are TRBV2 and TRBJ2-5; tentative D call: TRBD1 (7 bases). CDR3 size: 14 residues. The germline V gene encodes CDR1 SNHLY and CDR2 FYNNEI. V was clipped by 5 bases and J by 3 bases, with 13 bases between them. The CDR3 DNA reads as TGTGCCAGCAGTCTTCAGGGGGGCAAAGAGACCCAGTACTTC. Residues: CASSLQGGKETQYF.

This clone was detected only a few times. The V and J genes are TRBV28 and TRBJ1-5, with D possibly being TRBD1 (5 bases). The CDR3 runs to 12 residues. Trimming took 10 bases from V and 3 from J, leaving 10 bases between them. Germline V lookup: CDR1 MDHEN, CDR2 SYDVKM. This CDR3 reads CATRQPNQPQHF. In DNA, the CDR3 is TGTGCCACCCGACAGCCCAATCAGCCCCAGCATTTT.

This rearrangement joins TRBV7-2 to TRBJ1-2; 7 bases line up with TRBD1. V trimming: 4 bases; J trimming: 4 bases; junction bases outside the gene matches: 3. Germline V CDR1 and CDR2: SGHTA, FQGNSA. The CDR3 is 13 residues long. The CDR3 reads CASSSGQLYGYTF. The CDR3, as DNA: TGTGCCAGCAGCTCGGGACAGCTCTATGGCTACACCTTC.

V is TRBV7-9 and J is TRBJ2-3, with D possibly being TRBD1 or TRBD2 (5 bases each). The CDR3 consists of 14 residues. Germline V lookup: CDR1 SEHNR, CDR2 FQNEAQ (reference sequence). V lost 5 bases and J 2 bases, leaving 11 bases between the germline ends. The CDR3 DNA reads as TGTGCCAGCAGCGGGACGGCTTACACAGATACGCAGTATTTT. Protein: CASSGTAYTDTQYF. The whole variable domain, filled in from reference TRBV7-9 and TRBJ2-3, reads DTGVSQNPRHKITKRGQNVTFRCDPISEHNRLYWYRQTLGQGPEFLTYFQNEAQLEKSRLLSDRFSAERPKGSFSTLEIQRTEQGDSAMYLCASSGTAYTDTQYFGPGTRLTVL.

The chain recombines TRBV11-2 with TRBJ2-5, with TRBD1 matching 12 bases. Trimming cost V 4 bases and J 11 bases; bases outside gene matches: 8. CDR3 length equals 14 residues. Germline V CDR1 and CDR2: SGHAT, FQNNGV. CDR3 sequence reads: CASSYSGTGGSQYF. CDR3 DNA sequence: TGTGCCAGCAGCTACAGTGGGACAGGGGGCTCGCAGTACTTC.

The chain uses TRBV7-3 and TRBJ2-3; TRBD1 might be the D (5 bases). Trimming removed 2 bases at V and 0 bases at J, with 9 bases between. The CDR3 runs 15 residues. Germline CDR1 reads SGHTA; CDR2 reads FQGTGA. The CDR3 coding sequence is TGTGCCAGCAGCTTATTAGGGGATAGCACAGATACGCAGTATTTT. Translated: CASSLLGDSTDTQYF.

DNA for the CDR3: TGTGCCAGCAGTGAAGTACGGTATATGAACACTGAAGCTTTCTTT. Its translation: CASSEVRYMNTEAFF. V usage is TRBV2 and J usage is TRBJ1-1; no clear D gene. CDR1 is SNHLY and CDR2 is FYNNEI in the germline V gene. The CDR3 is 15 amino acids. Trimming stripped 1 base from V and 0 bases from J, with 9 bases between.

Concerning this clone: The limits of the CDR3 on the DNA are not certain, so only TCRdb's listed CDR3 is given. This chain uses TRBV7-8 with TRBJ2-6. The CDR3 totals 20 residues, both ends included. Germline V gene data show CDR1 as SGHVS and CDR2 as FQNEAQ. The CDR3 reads CASSLGFFGSLSSGANVLTF.

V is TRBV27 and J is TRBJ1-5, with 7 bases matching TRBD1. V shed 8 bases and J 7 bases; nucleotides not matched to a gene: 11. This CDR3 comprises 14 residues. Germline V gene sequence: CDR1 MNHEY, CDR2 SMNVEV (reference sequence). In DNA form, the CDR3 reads TGTGCCAGCGGCCGACAGGGACTTGGCCAGCCCCAGCATTTT. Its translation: CASGRQGLGQPQHF.